This TCR beta chain emerged from a study of T cells in Graves' hyperthyroidism and ophthalmopathy. Whole-study results and caveats: Model predictions of ophthalmopathy came a median around 7.1 months before onset.

About this clonotype: The antigen is not known. A much larger clone sits a single nucleotide away, making a read error possible.

The investigators amplified TCR beta CDR3 regions from RNA transcripts. During a first-round RT-PCR of the TCR CDR3, the HTBI primer set was used. MiXCR was run by TCRdb on the multiplex PCR reads, yielding one entry per CDR3 protein. Of 750,000 to 950,000 distinct CDR3 sequences in the sample, around 38% were seen once. This clonotype was obtained from a man aged 18-30 years with Graves' hyperthyroidism. Sequencing was done on a sample of blood.

The CDR3 spells CASSTWGHPNGEQYF. CDR3 bases: TGTGCCAGCAGCACGTGGGGACACCCAAACGGCGAGCAGTACTTC. The chain joins TRBV7-9 to TRBJ2-7; D may be TRBD1 (6 bases). The CDR3 totals 15 residues. Trimming took 5 bases from V and 6 from J, leaving 20 bases between them. Germline CDR1 and CDR2: SEHNR and FQNEAQ (reference sequence). Variable domain in full (rest from reference TRBV7-9 and TRBJ2-7): DTGVSQNPRHKITKRGQNVTFRCDPISEHNRLYWYRQTLGQGPEFLTYFQNEAQLEKSRLLSDRFSAERPKGSFSTLEIQRTEQGDSAMYLCASSTWGHPNGEQYFGPGTRLTVT.